The entry below gives a single T cell receptor beta chain sequence along with its context. This record comes from a study of T cells of healthy individuals. The germline gives CDR1 LNHDA, CDR2 SQIVND (reference sequence). CDR3 length: 14 residues. V was clipped by 1 base and J by 1 base, with 8 bases between them. One entry per CDR3 protein, called by TCRdb with MiXCR from the 5' RACE reads. The sample includes roughly 87,000 distinct CDR3 sequences, about 16% of them seen just once. The TCR was taken from a human donor in good health. J is TRBJ2-7 and V is TRBV19; D is undetermined. CDR3 DNA: TGTGCCAGTAGTATAGGACGGTTATCCTACGAGCAGTACTTC. As protein: CASSIGRLSYEQYF.